Listed here are 10 T cell receptor beta chains from one sample, sequenced in a study of T cell repertoires in cytomegalovirus infection. These receptors have no identified antigens. MiXCR was run by TCRdb on the reads, yielding one entry per CDR3 protein. The table records 80,000 or so distinct CDR3 sequences, 20% to 30% of them present only once. The specimen comprised CD8+ T cells from cultured PBMCs, sampled from culture after CMV antigen stimulation. These receptors all stem from a human donor in good health (CMV status not recorded). Some clones in this sample may be carry-over from other donors' samples.

This clonotype has more than one count but fewer than ten. The rearrangement links TRBV6-2 or TRBV6-3 to TRBJ2-7, with 7 bases aligning to TRBD2. V gave up 6 bases and J gave up 5 bases; unmatched junction bases: 7. In germline, CDR1 is MNHEY, CDR2 SVGEGT. The length of the CDR3 is 13 residues. The CDR3 nucleotides are TGTGCCAGCAGGTCCGCGGGAGTAGACGAGCAGTACTTC. This encodes CASRSAGVDEQYF.

The chain carries TRBV11-2 and TRBJ2-3; perhaps TRBD1 as D (6 bases). V gave up 3 bases and J gave up 5 bases, with 12 bases separating them. CDR1 is SGHAT and CDR2 is FQNNGV in the germline V gene. This CDR3 is built from 14 residues. CDR3 bases: TGTGCCAGCAGCTTTGAGGGGGAGTTAGATACGCAGTATTTT. Translated: CASSFEGELDTQYF. Variable domain in full (rest from reference TRBV11-2 and TRBJ2-3): EAGVAQSPRYKIIEKRQSVAFWCNPISGHATLYWYQQILGQGPKLLIQFQNNGVVDDSQLPKDRFSAERLKGVDSTLKIQPAKLEDSAVYLCASSFEGELDTQYFGPGTRLTVL.

The chain uses TRBV19 and TRBJ2-1; no firm D call. The CDR3 covers 16 residues. Trimming left V 6 bases short and J 7 bases short, with 22 bases between. Germline assignment: CDR1 LNHDA and CDR2 SQIVND (reference sequence). Written as DNA, the CDR3 is TGTGCCAGTAGCCCCGACCCTGCCCGGCCTTTGAATGAGCAGTTCTTC. This sequence encodes CASSPDPARPLNEQFF.

The chain uses TRBV7-9 and TRBJ1-5; 8 bases line up with TRBD1. Losses at the gene ends were 0 bases for V and 2 bases for J; bases not matched to a gene: 3. In germline, CDR1 is SEHNR, CDR2 FQNEAQ (reference sequence). The CDR3 spans 16 residues. CDR3 DNA sequence: TGTGCCAGCAGCTTAGCGACGGGACAGGGCAATCAGCCCCAGCATTTT. Translated: CASSLATGQGNQPQHF.

This clonotype was recorded many times. The V gene is TRBV4-3, the J gene TRBJ1-2; the D gene is possibly TRBD1 (5 bases). Trimming pared 4 bases from V and 6 bases from J, leaving 12 bases between. The germline gives CDR1 LGHNA, CDR2 YSLEER. The CDR3 sequence is 13 residues long. The CDR3 spells CASSPSTGDGYTF. The CDR3 region has the DNA TGCGCCAGCAGCCCTTCTACGGGGGATGGCTACACCTTC.

This clonotype was seen ten or more times. This chain connects TRBV7-8 to TRBJ2-5, with D possibly matching TRBD2 (6 bases). Looked up from germline, CDR1 is SGHVS and CDR2 is FQNEAQ. The CDR3 totals 16 residues. V lost 2 bases, J lost 2 bases, and 15 bases lay in between. The CDR3: CASSLPRLGGQETQYF. The CDR3 DNA sequence: TGTGCCAGCAGCTTACCTAGGCTGGGGGGACAAGAGACCCAGTACTTC.

This clonotype appeared a single time. V gene TRBV4-3 combines with J gene TRBJ2-3; TRBD2 matches at 9 bases. Germline assignment: CDR1 LGHNA and CDR2 YSLEER. V shed 8 bases, J shed 2 bases, and the junction held 11 bases outside the gene matches. The CDR3 sequence is 16 residues long. The CDR3 sequence is CASRPQLAGATDTQYF. The CDR3 DNA is TGCGCCAGCCGCCCCCAACTAGCGGGCGCCACAGATACGCAGTATTTT.

This clonotype was picked up many times. The V and J genes are TRBV7-9 and TRBJ2-7; D is unresolved. Deletions cut 1 base from V and 6 bases from J, with 10 bases between. The CDR3 covers 13 residues. CDR1 is SEHNR, CDR2 FQNEAQ, per germline (reference sequence). In nucleotides, the CDR3 is TGTGCCAGCAGCTTAGTAACCGGGCCCGAGCAGTACTTC. Its translation is CASSLVTGPEQYF. The full variable domain, its missing parts supplied by reference TRBV7-9 and TRBJ2-7, is DTGVSQNPRHKITKRGQNVTFRCDPISEHNRLYWYRQTLGQGPEFLTYFQNEAQLEKSRLLSDRFSAERPKGSFSTLEIQRTEQGDSAMYLCASSLVTGPEQYFGPGTRLTVT.

With regard to this clonotype: This may be a read error, as it is one base from a much larger clone. The CDR3 coding sequence is TGTGCCAACAGCCTCCTGGGACAGGGTAGCGGGGAGCTGTTTTTT. Encoded protein: CANSLLGQGSGELFF. The chain recombines TRBV12-3 or TRBV12-4 with TRBJ2-2; 9 bases agree with TRBD1. The trim removed 10 bases at V and 7 bases at J, leaving 13 bases unmatched. CDR3 size: 15 residues.

The chain links TRBV4-3 to TRBJ2-5, with a weak D call TRBD2 (6 bases). This CDR3 region has 15 residues. Trimming removed 6 bases at V and 2 bases at J, with 16 bases between. Germline V CDR1 and CDR2: LGHNA, YSLEER. The CDR3 is CASSPWRGVQETQYF. The CDR3 nucleotides are TGCGCCAGCAGTCCTTGGAGGGGCGTTCAAGAGACCCAGTACTTC.